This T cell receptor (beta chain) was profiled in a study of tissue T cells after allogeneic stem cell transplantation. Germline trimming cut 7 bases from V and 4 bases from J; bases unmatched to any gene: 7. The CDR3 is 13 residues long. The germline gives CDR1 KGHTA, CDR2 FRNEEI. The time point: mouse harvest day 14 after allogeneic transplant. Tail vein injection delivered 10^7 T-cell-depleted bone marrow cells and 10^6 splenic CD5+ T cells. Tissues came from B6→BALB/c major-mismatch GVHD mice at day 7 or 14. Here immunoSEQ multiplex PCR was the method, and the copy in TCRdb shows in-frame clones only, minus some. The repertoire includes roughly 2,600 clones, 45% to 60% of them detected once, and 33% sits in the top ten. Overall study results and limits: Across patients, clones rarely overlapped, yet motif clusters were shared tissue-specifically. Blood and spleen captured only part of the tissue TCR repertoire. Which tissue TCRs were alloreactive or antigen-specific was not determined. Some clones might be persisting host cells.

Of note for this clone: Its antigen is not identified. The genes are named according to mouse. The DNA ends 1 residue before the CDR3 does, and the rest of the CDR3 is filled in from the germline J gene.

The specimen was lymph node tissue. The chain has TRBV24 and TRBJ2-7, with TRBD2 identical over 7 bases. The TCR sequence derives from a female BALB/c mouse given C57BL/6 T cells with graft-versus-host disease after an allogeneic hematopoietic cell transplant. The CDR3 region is CASTVLGSYEQYF. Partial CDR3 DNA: TGTGCCAGCACGGTACTGGGGTCTTATGAACAGTAC.